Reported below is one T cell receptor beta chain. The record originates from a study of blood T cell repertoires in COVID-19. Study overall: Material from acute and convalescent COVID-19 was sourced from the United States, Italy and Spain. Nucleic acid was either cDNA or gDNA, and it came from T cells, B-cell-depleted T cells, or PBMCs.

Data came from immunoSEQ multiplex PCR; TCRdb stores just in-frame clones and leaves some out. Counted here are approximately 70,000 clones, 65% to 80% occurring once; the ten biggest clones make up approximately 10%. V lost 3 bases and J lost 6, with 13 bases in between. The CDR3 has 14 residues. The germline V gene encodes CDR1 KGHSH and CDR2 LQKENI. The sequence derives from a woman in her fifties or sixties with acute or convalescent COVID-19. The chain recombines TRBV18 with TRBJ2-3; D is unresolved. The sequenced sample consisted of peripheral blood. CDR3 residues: CASSPTEVRDTQYF. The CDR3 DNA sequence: TGTGCCAGCTCACCGACCGAGGTTAGGGATACGCAGTATTTT.